These T cell receptor beta chains were read from a single sample in a study of shared clonotypes between healthy human individuals. Sequencing used immunoSEQ multiplex PCR; TCRdb keeps in-frame clones, though not all of them. The sample holds 2 million to 2.5 million clones; roughly 92% are singletons and the top ten take 0.37%. Sample: naive CD4+ T cells from PBMCs. The receptors come from a man younger than 35 in good health. Some clones in this sample may be carry-over from other donors' samples. Each CDR3 is given with its conserved first and last residue. The D gene is left open where the match is weak. The size field is filled for only some rows; it gives once, few, many or a size class.

length: 15; D: .; V: TRBV19; J: TRBJ1-5; size: .; CDR3: CASSIVGFSNQPQHF; DNA: TGTGCCAGTAGTATAGTGGGTTTCAGCAATCAGCCCCAGCATTTT
length: 15; D: .; V: TRBV7-9; J: TRBJ2-7; size: .; CDR3: CASSFSGASGHEQYF; DNA: TGTGCCAGCAGCTTCTCAGGGGCCTCGGGACACGAGCAGTACTTC
length: 13; D: .; V: TRBV5-1; J: TRBJ2-7; size: .; CDR3: CASSLVGTYEQYF; DNA: TGCGCCAGCAGCTTGGTGGGGACCTACGAGCAGTACTTC
length: 16; D: TRBD2; V: TRBV5-4; J: TRBJ2-2; size: .; CDR3: CASSLQAGAGTGELFF; DNA: TGTGCCAGCAGCTTGCAGGCGGGAGCAGGCACCGGGGAGCTGTTTTTT
length: 14; D: .; V: TRBV6-6; J: TRBJ2-1; size: once; CDR3: CASSYSTGTNEQFF; DNA: TGTGCCAGCAGTTACTCGACCGGCACCAATGAGCAGTTCTTC
length: 14; D: TRBD1; V: TRBV5-1; J: TRBJ1-2; size: .; CDR3: CASSLGGQGAPLTF; DNA: TGCGCCAGCAGCTTGGGGGGCCAGGGGGCTCCCCTTACCTTC
length: 19; D: .; V: TRBV1; J: TRBJ2-1; size: .; CDR3: CTSSQDRPLTSGRYNEQFF; DNA: TGCACCAGCAGCCAAGATCGCCCCCTAACTAGCGGGAGGTACAATGAGCAGTTCTTC
length: 15; D: .; V: TRBV6-5; J: TRBJ1-6; size: .; CDR3: CASSYRAGANSPLHF; DNA: TGTGCCAGCAGTTACCGGGCAGGGGCGAATTCACCCCTCCACTTT
length: 15; D: .; V: TRBV7-9; J: TRBJ1-4; size: .; CDR3: CASSLIRDVYEKLFF; DNA: TGTGCCAGCAGCTTAATTAGGGACGTCTATGAAAAACTGTTTTTT
length: 14; D: .; V: TRBV7-2; J: TRBJ2-5; size: .; CDR3: CASSISRGVETQYF; DNA: TGTGCCAGCAGCATAAGCAGGGGGGTGGAGACCCAGTACTTC
length: 12; D: TRBD1; V: TRBV30; J: TRBJ2-7; size: .; CDR3: CAWSGQGGEQYF; DNA: TGTGCCTGGAGCGGACAGGGGGGGGAGCAGTACTTC
length: 12; D: .; V: TRBV30; J: TRBJ1-1; size: .; CDR3: CAYSRGSTEAFF; DNA: TGTGCCTACAGCAGGGGATCCACTGAAGCTTTCTTT
length: 13; D: .; V: TRBV7-9; J: TRBJ1-5; size: few; CDR3: CASSRGGNQPQHF; DNA: TGTGCCAGCAGCCGAGGGGGGAATCAGCCCCAGCATTTT
length: 13; D: TRBD1; V: TRBV11-2; J: TRBJ2-3; size: .; CDR3: CASSLDRGDTQYF; DNA: TGTGCCAGCAGCCTGGACAGGGGAGATACGCAGTATTTT
length: 14; D: .; V: TRBV5-1; J: TRBJ1-1; size: .; CDR3: CASRQGTGNTEAFF; DNA: TGCGCCAGCAGGCAAGGGACGGGAAACACTGAAGCTTTCTTT
length: 14; D: .; V: TRBV28; J: TRBJ1-2; size: .; CDR3: CASSLPDLNYGYTF; DNA: TGTGCCAGCAGTTTACCAGACCTTAACTATGGCTACACCTTC
length: 14; D: .; V: TRBV6-5; J: TRBJ2-1; size: once; CDR3: CASRKLSSYNEQFF; DNA: TGTGCCAGCAGGAAGCTTAGCTCCTACAATGAGCAGTTCTTC
length: 17; D: TRBD1; V: TRBV9; J: TRBJ2-1; size: .; CDR3: CASSPSTGAVSYNEQFF; DNA: TGTGCCAGCAGCCCCAGTACAGGGGCAGTGTCCTACAATGAGCAGTTCTTC
length: 15; D: .; V: TRBV6-5; J: TRBJ1-2; size: .; CDR3: CASSPSRGRGYGYTF; DNA: TGTGCCAGCAGTCCTTCCAGGGGAAGGGGCTATGGCTACACCTTC
length: 12; D: .; V: TRBV28; J: TRBJ1-2; size: .; CDR3: CASSSRVYGYTF; DNA: TGTGCCAGCAGTTCCAGGGTTTATGGCTACACCTTC
length: 16; D: .; V: TRBV28; J: TRBJ2-6; size: .; CDR3: CASSPKAAPGANVLTF; DNA: TGTGCCAGCAGTCCCAAGGCGGCTCCAGGGGCCAACGTCCTGACTTTC
length: 20; D: TRBD2; V: TRBV11-3; J: TRBJ2-3; size: .; CDR3: CASSSPLLAGDAPSTDTQYF; DNA: TGTGCCAGCAGCTCCCCCCTACTAGCGGGAGACGCCCCCAGCACAGATACGCAGTATTTT
length: 15; D: .; V: TRBV28; J: TRBJ2-3; size: .; CDR3: CASTSEGVGTDTQYF; DNA: TGTGCCAGCACCTCCGAAGGGGTAGGCACAGATACGCAGTATTTT
length: 13; D: TRBD2; V: TRBV5-1; J: TRBJ2-7; size: .; CDR3: CASSFQGGNEQYF; DNA: TGCGCCAGCAGCTTCCAGGGAGGGAACGAGCAGTACTTC
length: 15; D: .; V: TRBV4-1; J: TRBJ2-3; size: .; CDR3: CASSRADTSTDTQYF; DNA: TGCGCCAGCAGCAGAGCGGATACTAGCACAGATACGCAGTATTTT
length: 14; D: .; V: TRBV7-2; J: TRBJ2-7; size: .; CDR3: CASSLGAHSKEQYF; DNA: TGTGCCAGCAGCTTAGGGGCTCACAGTAAGGAGCAGTACTTC
length: 15; D: TRBD2; V: TRBV11-2; J: TRBJ2-7; size: .; CDR3: CASRLVGGRSYEQYF; DNA: TGTGCCAGCAGACTCGTGGGCGGGAGGAGCTACGAGCAGTACTTC
length: 14; D: .; V: TRBV7-3; J: TRBJ2-2; size: .; CDR3: CASRTGANTGELFF; DNA: TGTGCCAGCAGGACCGGGGCTAACACCGGGGAGCTGTTTTTT
length: 14; D: .; V: TRBV9; J: TRBJ2-7; size: once; CDR3: CASSVGARGGEQYF; DNA: TGTGCCAGCAGCGTAGGGGCTAGAGGAGGGGAGCAGTACTTC
length: 14; D: TRBD1; V: TRBV30; J: TRBJ1-5; size: .; CDR3: CAWTAGQGYQPQHF; DNA: TGTGCCTGGACCGCGGGACAGGGCTATCAGCCCCAGCATTTT
length: 13; D: .; V: TRBV9; J: TRBJ2-7; size: .; CDR3: CASSAPSSYEQYF; DNA: TGTGCCAGCAGCGCTCCTTCCTCCTACGAGCAGTACTTC
length: 15; D: .; V: TRBV28; J: TRBJ2-5; size: once; CDR3: CASNQGTLSRETQYF; DNA: TGTGCCAGCAACCAAGGGACTCTCTCCCGAGAGACCCAGTACTTC
length: 15; D: .; V: TRBV19; J: TRBJ1-5; size: .; CDR3: CASSKQRTPHQPQHF; DNA: TGTGCCAGTAGTAAACAACGGACACCCCATCAGCCCCAGCATTTT
length: 15; D: .; V: TRBV5-4; J: TRBJ1-5; size: .; CDR3: CASSLDGGAGQPQHF; DNA: TGTGCCAGCAGCTTGGATGGCGGGGCGGGTCAGCCCCAGCATTTT
length: 15; D: .; V: TRBV2; J: TRBJ1-1; size: .; CDR3: CASSETAMRNTEAFF; DNA: TGTGCCAGCAGTGAAACGGCGATGAGGAACACTGAAGCTTTCTTT
length: 17; D: .; V: TRBV5-4; J: TRBJ1-2; size: .; CDR3: CASSSKGGQGQGYGYTF; DNA: TGTGCCAGCAGCTCCAAAGGCGGGCAGGGCCAAGGGTATGGCTACACCTTC
length: 15; D: TRBD2; V: TRBV6-6; J: TRBJ2-1; size: .; CDR3: CASSAGTSGVDEQFF; DNA: TGTGCCAGCAGCGCCGGGACTAGCGGGGTGGATGAGCAGTTCTTC
length: 14; D: .; V: TRBV4-3; J: TRBJ1-1; size: few; CDR3: CASSISSSNTEAFF; DNA: TGCGCCAGCAGCATCTCGAGCAGTAACACTGAAGCTTTCTTT
length: 19; D: TRBD2; V: TRBV4-1; J: TRBJ2-2; size: once; CDR3: CASSLTLKTSGPNTGELFF; DNA: TGCGCCAGCAGCCTCACGCTGAAGACTAGCGGTCCGAACACCGGGGAGCTGTTTTTT